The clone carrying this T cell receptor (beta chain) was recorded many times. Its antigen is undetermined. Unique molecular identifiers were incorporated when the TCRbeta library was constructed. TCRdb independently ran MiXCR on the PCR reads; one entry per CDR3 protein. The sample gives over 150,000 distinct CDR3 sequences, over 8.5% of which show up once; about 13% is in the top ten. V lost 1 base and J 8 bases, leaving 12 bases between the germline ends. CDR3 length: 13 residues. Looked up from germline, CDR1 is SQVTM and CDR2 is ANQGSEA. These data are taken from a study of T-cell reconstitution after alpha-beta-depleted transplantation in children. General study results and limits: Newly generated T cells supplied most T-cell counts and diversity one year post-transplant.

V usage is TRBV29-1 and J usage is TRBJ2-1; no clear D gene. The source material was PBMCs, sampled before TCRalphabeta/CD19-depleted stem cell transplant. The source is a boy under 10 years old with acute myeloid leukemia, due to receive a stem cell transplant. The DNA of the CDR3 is TGCAGCGTTGAAGCCCTTGACCCCGATGAGCAGTTCTTC. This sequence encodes CSVEALDPDEQFF.